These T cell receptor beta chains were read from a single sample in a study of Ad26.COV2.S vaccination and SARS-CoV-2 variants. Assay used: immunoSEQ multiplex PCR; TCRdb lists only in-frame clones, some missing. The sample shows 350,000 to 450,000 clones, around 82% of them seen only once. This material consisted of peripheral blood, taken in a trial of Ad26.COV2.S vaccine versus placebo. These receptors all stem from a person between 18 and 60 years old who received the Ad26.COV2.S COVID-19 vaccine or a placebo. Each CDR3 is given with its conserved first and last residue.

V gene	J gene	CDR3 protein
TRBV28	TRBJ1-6	CASSSLIESSPLHF
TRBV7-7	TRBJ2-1	CASSFGAGSYNEQFF
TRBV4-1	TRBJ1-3	CASSSYSGLPSGNTIYF
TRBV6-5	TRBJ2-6	CASKGGANVLTF
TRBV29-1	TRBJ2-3	CSVLGGIVTDTQYF
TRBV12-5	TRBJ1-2	CASGFWGATGRDYGYTF
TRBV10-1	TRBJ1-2	CAGLTREYGYTF
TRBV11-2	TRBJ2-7	CASSLARGQGISYEQYF
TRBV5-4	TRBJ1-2	CASSLWQGAWGYTF
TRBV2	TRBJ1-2	CAGRDSGLDGYTF
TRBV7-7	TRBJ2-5	CASSAGTGGLRTQYF
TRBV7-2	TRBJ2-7	CASSKMERGEQYF
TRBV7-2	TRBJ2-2	CASSFFNTGELFF
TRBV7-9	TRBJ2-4	CASSLVSAKNIQYF
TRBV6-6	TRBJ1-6	CASREKNSPLHF
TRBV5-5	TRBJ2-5	CASSPRTGAPQETQYF
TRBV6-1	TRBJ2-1	CASSERSSGVNEQFF
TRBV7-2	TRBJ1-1	CASSLALGQNFEAFF
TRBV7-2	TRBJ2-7	CASSLPGLAGGQISYEQYF
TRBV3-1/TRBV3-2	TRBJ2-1	CASSQYPGPYNEQFF